The clone carrying this T cell receptor (beta chain) was recorded a few times. Its antigen is currently unknown. These data originate in a study of T-cell memory formation after mild COVID-19. For the study at large: Clustering of TCRs was largely donor specific. The study's findings and limits: Proof of SARS-CoV-2 specificity was absent for the second-wave clones that crested on day 37. Contracting clones from day 15 to 85 had balanced CD4/CD8; later expanders favoured CD4+. Detection of some responders pre-infection suggested pre-existing cross-reactive memory T cells participated.

The CDR3 is 15 amino acids. V lost 2 bases and J 6 bases, leaving 16 bases between the germline ends. Looked up from germline, CDR1 is DFQATT and CDR2 is SNEGSKA (reference sequence). TCRdb itself ran the 5' RACE reads through MiXCR, one entry per CDR3 protein. The table records fewer than 650,000 distinct CDR3 sequences, roughly 17% of them present only once. The V and J genes are TRBV20-1 and TRBJ2-2, with D possibly TRBD1 on 6 matching bases. Material for sequencing was PBMCs or a T cell subset sorted from them (not recorded which). This receptor was taken from an adult woman who had mild COVID-19 (a few samples of this study predate the infection). Cell type and time point are not known. The CDR3 spells CSARIQGLWPGELFF. The CDR3 DNA follows: TGCAGTGCTAGAATACAGGGCCTTTGGCCCGGGGAGCTGTTTTTT.